The source of this T cell receptor (beta chain) is a study of blood T cells in healthy people across ages. A minimum of 5 micrograms of total RNA was extracted per sample. Deletions cut 1 base from V and 9 bases from J, with 10 bases between. The germline gives CDR1 SGHAT, CDR2 FQNNGV. This CDR3 is built from 13 residues. The use of a sample-barcoded 5' primer and a J-beta primer mix characterized a second PCR of about 6 to 11 cycles. TCRdb recomputed calls from the 5' RACE reads with MiXCR, one row per CDR3 protein. The sample yields hundreds of thousands of distinct CDR3 sequences, 25% to 30% seen once.

The receptor comes from an elderly woman in good health. V usage is TRBV11-2 and J usage is TRBJ1-5; D gene uncertain. Sequencing input: blood. The CDR3 DNA reads TGTGCCAGCAGCTTAGCCAGGTTTCGGCCCCAGCATTTT. Protein product: CASSLARFRPQHF. The full variable domain, rest sourced from reference TRBV11-2 and TRBJ1-5, is EAGVAQSPRYKIIEKRQSVAFWCNPISGHATLYWYQQILGQGPKLLIQFQNNGVVDDSQLPKDRFSAERLKGVDSTLKIQPAKLEDSAVYLCASSLARFRPQHFGDGTRLSIL.